This T cell receptor (beta chain) is drawn from a study of blood T cell repertoires in COVID-19. Background on the study: Both acute and convalescent COVID-19 samples were obtained from the United States, Italy and Spain. Nucleic acid was either cDNA or gDNA, and it came from T cells, B-cell-depleted T cells, or PBMCs.

Original analysis: Quantification of nucleated cells was approximated via reference gene primer amplification. TCRdb keeps only in-frame clones here, not all; method: immunoSEQ multiplex PCR. V, J and clone size derive from that table, while D and trimming were established from the DNA sequence. The sample carries around 700,000 clones, approximately 90% recorded once. The ends lost 0 bases at V and 8 bases at J; junction bases unmatched: 5. Germline CDR1 and CDR2: SGHNT and YYREEE (reference sequence). The CDR3 extends over 16 amino acids. The sample consisted of peripheral blood. This TCR came from a woman between 18 and 30 years old with acute or convalescent COVID-19. The V and J genes are TRBV5-4 and TRBJ2-1, with 13 positions matching TRBD2. CDR3 sequence reads: CASSLGLAGGRDEQFF. Written as DNA, the CDR3 is TGTGCCAGCAGCTTGGGACTAGCGGGGGGCCGAGATGAGCAGTTCTTC.